This T cell receptor (beta chain) was identified in a study of blood T cell repertoires in COVID-19. Study details: The study drew acute and convalescent COVID-19 samples from the United States, Italy and Spain. T cells, B-cell-depleted T cells, or PBMCs supplied cDNA or gDNA.

As processed by the authors: Amplification of reference gene primers was used by the study to estimate nucleated cell counts. Repertoires were generated with immunoSEQ multiplex PCR, while TCRdb's copy carries only in-frame clones and drops some. The DNA was the basis for D and trimming; V, J and clone size are from that table. The sample has 140,000 to 150,000 clones, about 80% seen once. Germline V gene sequence: CDR1 SGDLS, CDR2 YYNGEE. J was trimmed by 7 bases and V by 4 bases; bases with no gene match: 14. CDR3 size: 19 residues. The chain is built from TRBV9 and TRBJ2-1, with 16 bases that match TRBD2. The receptor was isolated from a man in his fifties with acute or convalescent COVID-19. Sample: peripheral blood. The CDR3: CASSPRSGTSGGEGNEQFF. CDR3 DNA sequence: TGTGCCAGCAGCCCCCGGAGTGGGACTAGCGGGGGGGAAGGTAATGAGCAGTTCTTC.